Listed here are 29 T cell receptor beta chains from one sample, sequenced in a study of shared clonotypes between healthy human individuals. Profiling relied on immunoSEQ multiplex PCR, and the TCRdb table lists in-frame clones only, not all of them. Of over 700,000 clones in the sample, roughly two thirds were seen once. Material: memory CD4+ T cells sorted from blood. Subset reported: CD45RA-negative fraction. These receptors came from a woman aged 25 to 39 in good health.

This chain connects TRBV10-1 to TRBJ2-1; tentative D call: TRBD1 (6 bases). Germline loops: CDR1 WNHNN, CDR2 SYGVQD (reference sequence). This CDR3 is 14 amino acids long. V was cut by 3 bases and J by 7 bases, with 13 bases left in between. CDR3 protein: CASSDGQGTNEQFF. The CDR3 coding sequence is TGCGCCAGCAGTGACGGGCAGGGGACGAATGAGCAGTTCTTC.

The chain recombines TRBV27 with TRBJ1-3, with TRBD1 as a possible D gene (5 bases). This CDR3 comprises 15 residues. Per germline, CDR1 MNHEY and CDR2 SMNVEV (reference sequence). Trimming removed 3 bases from V and 0 bases from J, with 9 bases in between. The CDR3 DNA sequence: TGTGCCAGCAGTTTGACAGCTAACTCTGGAAACACCATATATTTT. This gives the protein CASSLTANSGNTIYF.

This rearrangement joins TRBV5-1 to TRBJ1-1; 7 bases match TRBD1. V shed 6 bases and J 0 bases; nucleotides not matched to a gene: 2. Germline V gene sequence: CDR1 SGHRS, CDR2 YFSETQ. The CDR3 is made up of 13 amino acids. CDR3 nucleotides: TGCGCCAGCACGGGACAGCTGAACACTGAAGCTTTCTTT. Its protein product is CASTGQLNTEAFF.

This chain joins TRBV6-1 and TRBJ2-1; no clear D. Trimming took off 8 bases at V and 0 bases at J, with 5 bases between the two ends. Germline V gives CDR1 MNHNS, CDR2 SASEGT. This CDR3 is 12 amino acids long. Here the CDR3 DNA reads TGTGCCAGCCGCAGCTCCTACAATGAGCAGTTCTTC. The encoded protein is CASRSSYNEQFF.

This sequence joins TRBV2 and TRBJ2-6; D unclear. The V gene's germline CDR1 is SNHLY and CDR2 FYNNEI. This CDR3 is built from 14 residues. Trimming stripped 3 bases from V and 3 bases from J, with 6 bases between. CDR3: CASSDLGGANVLTF. The CDR3 nucleotides are TGTGCCAGCAGTGACCTAGGTGGGGCCAACGTCCTGACTTTC.

This chain connects TRBV5-1 to TRBJ2-1, with 10 bases lining up with TRBD2. This CDR3 region has 15 residues. The V segment lost 0 bases and the J segment 7 bases; nucleotides outside the gene matches: 4. Germline V lookup: CDR1 SGHRS, CDR2 YFSETQ. The CDR3 DNA sequence: TGCGCCAGCAGCTTGGGGAGTAGCGGGGGGAATGAGCAGTTCTTC. Encoded protein: CASSLGSSGGNEQFF.

CDR3 coding DNA: TGTGCCAGCAGTGGGCAGGCGGACGGGGAGCTGTTTTTT. The encoded protein is CASSGQADGELFF. This chain joins TRBV6-6 and TRBJ2-2; D not resolved. Germline V gene lookup returns CDR1 MNHNY and CDR2 SVGAGI (reference sequence). The CDR3 runs to 13 residues. With 5 bases removed from V and 7 bases from J, the gap between germline ends came to 11 bases.

The rearrangement joins TRBV10-3 to TRBJ2-5; 11 bases agree with TRBD1. The CDR3 runs 15 residues. Germline CDR1 ENHRY, CDR2 SYGVKD. The V and J ends lost 3 bases and 7 bases, in that order; junction bases with no gene match: 7. CDR3 sequence: CAISDGTGGPRTQYF. The CDR3 DNA reads as TGTGCCATCAGTGACGGGACAGGGGGACCGCGGACCCAGTACTTC.

The chain uses TRBV27 and TRBJ1-3, with D perhaps matching TRBD1 (6 bases). V dropped 6 bases and J dropped 2 bases, with 11 bases sitting between them. Germline loops: CDR1 MNHEY, CDR2 SMNVEV (reference sequence). This CDR3 has 14 amino acids. As DNA, the CDR3 is TGTGCCAGCAGGAGGGGGGGTACTGGAAACACCATATATTTT. It is translated as CASRRGGTGNTIYF.

The gene calls are TRBV29-1 and TRBJ2-7, with 7 bases identical to TRBD1. With 4 bases clipped from V and 3 bases from J, the junction kept 6 bases outside the gene matches. CDR1 and CDR2 from the germline V gene are SQVTM and ANQGSEA. The CDR3 covers 13 residues. CDR3 sequence (DNA): TGCAGCGTTGTGGACAGGACGATCTACGAGCAGTACTTC. Its translation is CSVVDRTIYEQYF.

Concerning this clone itself: Other DNA variants within this sample encode the same CDR3. The chain joins TRBV13 to TRBJ1-3; a weak D match, TRBD1 (5 bases). The CDR3 is made up of 15 amino acids. Per the germline V gene, CDR1 is PRHDT and CDR2 is FYEKMQ (reference sequence). Trimming pared 1 base from V and 2 bases from J, leaving 9 bases between. The CDR3 sequence is CASSLDRGAGNTIYF. As DNA, the CDR3 is TGTGCCAGCAGCTTAGATCGGGGGGCTGGAAACACCATATATTTT.

As for this clone: A much larger clone lies one base from this, so it may be a read error. This rearrangement joins TRBV14 to TRBJ2-2; D is perhaps TRBD1 (6 bases). V was pared by 6 bases and J by 3 bases, with 11 bases between. The CDR3 extends over 14 amino acids. Germline assignment: CDR1 SGHDN and CDR2 FVKESK. The CDR3 sequence: CASRGAGDTGELFF. CDR3 sequence (DNA): TGTGCCAGCAGGGGGGCAGGGGACACCGGGGAGCTGTTTTTT. Variable domain in full (rest from reference TRBV14 and TRBJ2-2): EAGVTQFPSHSVIEKGQTVTLRCDPISGHDNLYWYRRVMGKEIKFLLHFVKESKQDESGMPNNRFLAERTGGTYSTLKVQPAELEDSGVYFCASRGAGDTGELFFGEGSRLTVL.

This clone was counted between two and nine times. The chain joins TRBV5-1 to TRBJ2-5; 7 positions match TRBD1. Germline CDR1 is SGHRS and CDR2 is YFSETQ. This CDR3 region has 16 residues. V gave up 5 bases and J gave up 5 bases; unmatched junction bases: 15. The chain's CDR3 is CASRLMSFTGVETQYF. Here the CDR3 DNA reads TGCGCCAGCAGATTGATGTCCTTCACAGGGGTCGAGACCCAGTACTTC.

The V gene is TRBV5-1, the J gene TRBJ2-2, with 8 bases aligning to TRBD2. Germline V CDR1 and CDR2: SGHRS, YFSETQ. The junction had 8 bases not matched to a gene; V was cut back by 3 bases and J by 4 bases. The CDR3 runs to 16 residues. The CDR3 DNA reads as TGCGCCAGCAGCTCTTATCCGGGACTAGGCACCGGGGAGCTGTTTTTT. Residues: CASSSYPGLGTGELFF.

CDR3 bases: TGTGCCAGCAGTTCAAGAGCGGGAGCGGTCACCGGGGAGCTGTTTTTT. This sequence encodes CASSSRAGAVTGELFF. This chain connects TRBV28 to TRBJ2-2; 8 nucleotides align to TRBD2. CDR1 MDHEN and CDR2 SYDVKM come from the germline V gene. After removal of 4 bases from V and 4 bases from J, the junction contained 8 bases not matched to a gene. The CDR3 sequence is 16 residues long.

The V gene is TRBV28, the J gene TRBJ1-5; maybe TRBD1 (6 bases). Deletions cut 4 bases from V and 4 bases from J, with 23 bases between. The CDR3 covers 18 residues. The germline CDR1 and CDR2 sequences are MDHEN and SYDVKM. In nucleotides, the CDR3 is TGTGCCAGCAGTTCCCGTGGGACGGCAGGGCAGGGGAATCAGCCCCAGCATTTT. As protein: CASSSRGTAGQGNQPQHF.

The gene calls are TRBV7-2 and TRBJ2-1, with a weak D call TRBD1 (5 bases). CDR1 and CDR2 (germline): SGHTA, FQGNSA. The CDR3 extends over 15 amino acids. With 5 bases removed from V and 5 bases from J, the gap between germline ends came to 16 bases. CDR3 nucleotides: TGTGCCAGCAGCCCCACCGTCTTGACAGACAATGAGCAGTTCTTC. Its protein is CASSPTVLTDNEQFF.

The V and J genes are TRBV19 and TRBJ2-3, with a tentative D call TRBD2 (6 bases). The CDR3 consists of 15 residues. CDR1 and CDR2 (germline): LNHDA, SQIVND (reference sequence). Trimming took off 4 bases at V and 3 bases at J, with 14 bases between the two ends. This CDR3 is CASSTRDSGTDTQYF. The CDR3 bases are TGTGCCAGTAGTACCCGGGACTCTGGGACAGATACGCAGTATTTT.

V usage is TRBV20-1 and J usage is TRBJ2-3; D uncertain. There are 11 residues in the CDR3. Germline lookup yields CDR1 DFQATT and CDR2 SNEGSKA (reference sequence). V lost 6 bases and J lost 2, with 6 bases in between. CDR3 residues: CSAAPTDTQYF. Here the CDR3 DNA reads TGCAGTGCAGCCCCCACAGATACGCAGTATTTT.

The CDR3 coding sequence is TGTGCCAGCAGTTTTGCCGGGACAGGCCGTTATGGCTACACCTTC. Protein sequence: CASSFAGTGRYGYTF. The V and J genes are TRBV28 and TRBJ1-2, with 8 bases fitting TRBD1. CDR1 MDHEN and CDR2 SYDVKM come from the germline V gene. The CDR3 has 15 residues. Losses at the gene ends were 3 bases for V and 5 bases for J; bases not matched to a gene: 8.

J is TRBJ2-1 and V is TRBV19; D is ambiguous. CDR1 is LNHDA, CDR2 SQIVND, per germline (reference sequence). The CDR3 spans 12 residues. Trimming removed 6 bases from V and 4 bases from J, with 7 bases in between. CDR3 DNA: TGTGCCAGTAGGGACGGTTACAATGAGCAGTTCTTC. Amino acids: CASRDGYNEQFF.

The V gene is TRBV28, the J gene TRBJ1-2, with TRBD1 matching 9 bases. Looked up from germline, CDR1 is MDHEN and CDR2 is SYDVKM. Trimming at V came to 8 bases and at J to 2 bases, leaving 12 bases not matched to a gene. There are 16 residues in the CDR3. The CDR3 spells CASRPQGTGQNYGYTF. DNA for the CDR3: TGTGCCAGCCGCCCCCAAGGGACAGGGCAAAACTATGGCTACACCTTC.

CDR3 nucleotide sequence: TGTGCCAGCAGTGATGTGGGAGGGCACTCGGATACGCAGTATTTT. Amino acid sequence: CASSDVGGHSDTQYF. The V gene is TRBV6-1, the J gene TRBJ2-3, with TRBD2 identical over 7 bases. The germline V gene encodes CDR1 MNHNS and CDR2 SASEGT. J lost 6 bases, V lost 3 bases, and 9 bases had no gene match. This CDR3 has 15 amino acids.

This clone has just one count. This chain joins TRBV28 and TRBJ1-4; D possibly corresponds to TRBD1 (5 bases). The CDR3 consists of 12 residues. The V end was cut by 2 bases, the J end by 10 bases, with 8 bases between. Germline V gene data show CDR1 as MDHEN and CDR2 as SYDVKM. The CDR3 nucleotides are TGTGCCAGCAGTTTAGGGGGAGGAAAACTGTTTTTT. Translated: CASSLGGGKLFF.

This clone was seen only a few times. Distinct nucleotide sequences in the sample also encode this CDR3. V usage is TRBV2 and J usage is TRBJ1-5, with D perhaps TRBD1 (6 bases). The CDR3 has 13 residues. From germline, CDR1 is SNHLY and CDR2 FYNNEI. Trimming removed 4 bases at V and 5 bases at J, with 9 bases between. CDR3: CASSGTEDQPQHF. DNA of the CDR3: TGTGCCAGCAGTGGGACAGAAGATCAGCCCCAGCATTTT.

V usage is TRBV19 and J usage is TRBJ1-2; no reliable D call. Trimming left V 5 bases short and J 8 bases short, with 18 bases between. Germline V CDR1 and CDR2: LNHDA, SQIVND (reference sequence). The CDR3 runs to 14 residues. CDR3 residues: CASSPKRGRRGYTF. CDR3 DNA: TGTGCCAGTAGTCCAAAACGCGGGCGTAGGGGCTACACCTTC. The complete variable domain, with remaining parts taken from reference TRBV19 and TRBJ1-2, reads DGGITQSPKYLFRKEGQNVTLSCEQNLNHDAMYWYRQDPGQGLRLIYYSQIVNDFQKGDIAEGYSVSREKKESFPLTVTSAQKNPTAFYLCASSPKRGRRGYTFGSGTRLTVV.

Concerning this clone: Other DNA sequences in the sample encode the same CDR3. The chain joins TRBV7-2 to TRBJ1-5; D ambiguous. This CDR3 contains 14 residues. The V gene lost 5 bases and the J gene lost 4 bases, with 12 bases spanning the gap. Germline CDR1 is SGHTA and CDR2 is FQGNSA. CDR3 nucleotide sequence: TGTGCCAGCAGCCTGGAGGGAGGAAATCAGCCCCAGCATTTT. Its protein is CASSLEGGNQPQHF.

The V and J genes are TRBV28 and TRBJ1-5, with D possibly TRBD1 on 6 matching bases. This CDR3 is built from 15 residues. CDR1 is MDHEN and CDR2 is SYDVKM in the germline V gene. Trimming removed 4 bases from V and 2 bases from J, with 12 bases in between. This chain's CDR3 is CASSSPRGGNQPQHF. DNA for the CDR3: TGTGCCAGCAGTTCCCCGAGGGGGGGCAATCAGCCCCAGCATTTT.

This clone was counted many times. The rearrangement uses TRBV5-1 and TRBJ2-7; TRBD1 matches at 10 bases. Germline lookup yields CDR1 SGHRS and CDR2 YFSETQ. The CDR3 is made up of 18 amino acids. J gave up 0 bases and V 3 bases, and 12 bases lay outside the gene matches. The CDR3 nucleotides are TGCGCCAGCAGCTGGGATTCCGGGACAGGGGACACCTCCTACGAGCAGTACTTC. Amino acid sequence: CASSWDSGTGDTSYEQYF. The entire variable domain, with the rest obtained from reference TRBV5-1 and TRBJ2-7, is as follows: KAGVTQTPRYLIKTRGQQVTLSCSPISGHRSVSWYQQTPGQGLQFLFEYFSETQRNKGNFPGRFSGRQFSNSRSEMNVSTLELGDSALYLCASSWDSGTGDTSYEQYFGPGTRLTVT.